Listed here are 6 T cell receptor beta chains from one sample, sequenced in a study of shared clonotypes between healthy human individuals. The protocol was immunoSEQ multiplex PCR, while the TCRdb copy is restricted to in-frame clones and leaves out a portion. The sample shows about 1 million clones, more than 65% of them seen only once. The sequenced sample was memory CD4+ T cells sorted from blood. Documented subset: CD45RA-negative fraction. The receptors shown here come from a man aged 18 to 29 in good health.

The chain uses TRBV4-3 and TRBJ2-3; the match to TRBD2 covers 12 bases. Looked up from germline, CDR1 is LGHNA and CDR2 is YSLEER. The CDR3 length is 19 residues. V lost 3 bases, J lost 0 bases, and 10 bases stayed unmatched. In nucleotides, the CDR3 is TGCGCCAGCAGCCAGGGAGAGACTAGCGGGAGACTTAGCACAGATACGCAGTATTTT. Amino acid sequence: CASSQGETSGRLSTDTQYF.

The chain links TRBV5-1 to TRBJ2-2; TRBD2 might be the D (5 bases). The CDR3 runs 14 residues. The germline V gene encodes CDR1 SGHRS and CDR2 YFSETQ. Trimming took off 2 bases at V and 2 bases at J, with 7 bases between the two ends. Here the CDR3 DNA reads TGCGCCAGCAGCTTCCGGGGAAACACCGGGGAGCTGTTTTTT. This codes for CASSFRGNTGELFF.

In its sample, this clone was seen once. Since a much larger clone is just one base distant, this may be a read error. The chain has TRBV11-2 and TRBJ2-7; D gene ambiguous. This CDR3 region has 12 residues. The V end was cut by 2 bases, the J end by 0 bases, with 2 bases between. Per the germline V gene, CDR1 is SGHAT and CDR2 is FQNNGV. CDR3: CASSLFSYEQYF. CDR3 nucleotide sequence: TGTGCCAGCAGCTTATTCTCCTACGAGCAGTACTTC.

There are a few counts of this clone. The V gene is TRBV2, the J gene TRBJ1-4; the D is unclear. Trimming left V 3 bases short and J 10 bases short, with 6 bases between. The V gene's germline CDR1 is SNHLY and CDR2 FYNNEI. This CDR3 is 11 amino acids long. CDR3 residues: CASSDLGKLFF. The CDR3 region has the DNA TGTGCCAGCAGTGACTTGGGAAAACTGTTTTTT.

J is TRBJ2-3 and V is TRBV11-2; TRBD1 aligns across 8 bases. The ends lost 5 bases at V and 0 bases at J; junction bases unmatched: 4. Looked up from germline, CDR1 is SGHAT and CDR2 is FQNNGV. The CDR3 covers 15 residues. The CDR3 reads CASSRQGSSTDTQYF. The CDR3 DNA reads TGTGCCAGCAGCCGACAGGGGTCAAGCACAGATACGCAGTATTTT. Filled out from reference TRBV11-2 and TRBJ2-3, the complete variable domain reads EAGVAQSPRYKIIEKRQSVAFWCNPISGHATLYWYQQILGQGPKLLIQFQNNGVVDDSQLPKDRFSAERLKGVDSTLKIQPAKLEDSAVYLCASSRQGSSTDTQYFGPGTRLTVL.

This clone was seen a handful of times. The chain has TRBV19 and TRBJ1-5; TRBD1 matches 8 bases. The CDR3 totals 15 residues. V was pared by 5 bases and J by 5 bases, with 8 bases of the junction left unmatched. Germline CDR1 reads LNHDA; CDR2 reads SQIVND (reference sequence). CDR3: CASSPRTGSYQPQHF. CDR3 bases: TGTGCCAGTAGTCCGAGGACAGGGTCTTATCAGCCCCAGCATTTT.